One sample yielded the 9 T cell receptor beta chains listed below, sequenced in a study of T cells expressing NK-cell markers. TCRdb re-called the 5' RACE reads, yielding one record per CDR3 amino acid sequence without DNA. This sample's clone table lists about 460,000 distinct CDR3 sequences. The sequencing input was blood T cells: a sorted CD56 or NKG2C T cell subset, CD4+ or CD8+ T cells, or bulk PBMC T cells (not recorded which). The receptors were gathered from a woman between 50 and 59 years old in good health.

The J gene is TRBJ2-2, the V gene TRBV19; TCRdb's D call of TRBD2 is untestable without DNA. The germline CDR1 and CDR2 sequences are LNHDA and SQIVND (reference sequence). CDR3 length: 16 residues. This CDR3 is CASSIAKGLDPGELFF.

The V call is TRBV5-1, the J call TRBJ1-2. The CDR3 is 13 amino acids. CDR1 and CDR2 from the germline V gene are SGHRS and YFSETQ. CDR3 residues: CASGSGSAYGYTF.

V and J are TRBV7-2 and TRBJ2-2; TCRdb indicates TRBD1, and absent DNA this call remains unverified. Looked up from germline, CDR1 is SGHTA and CDR2 is FQGNSA. The CDR3 length is 15 residues. CDR3 loop: CASSVDRRNTGELFF.

J is TRBJ1-4 and V is TRBV4-1; the D call from TCRdb, TRBD1, cannot be confirmed without DNA. CDR3 length equals 15 residues. CDR1 is MGHRA and CDR2 is YSYEKL in the germline V gene. CDR3 amino acids: CASSSPGQGSEKLFF.

The chain joins TRBV7-9 to TRBJ2-1; no DNA is available, so the TRBD1 call from TCRdb remains unchecked. Germline lookup yields CDR1 SEHNR and CDR2 FQNEAQ (reference sequence). This CDR3 has 13 amino acids. CDR3: CASSPQGDNEQFF.

The genes are TRBV4-1 and TRBJ2-6; there is no DNA to check the TCRdb D call of TRBD1. Germline-derived CDR1 and CDR2 are MGHRA and YSYEKL. The CDR3 has 21 amino acids. The CDR3 spells CASSQDGGTTGLLSGANVLTF.

This chain links TRBV6-5 with TRBJ1-2; no DNA is available, so the TRBD1 call from TCRdb remains unchecked. The CDR3 covers 18 residues. The V gene's germline CDR1 is MNHEY and CDR2 SVGAGI. This chain's CDR3 is CASSYSSWDRILGYGYTF.

V is TRBV5-1 and J is TRBJ1-5. Germline V gene sequence: CDR1 SGHRS, CDR2 YFSETQ. This CDR3 region has 14 residues. CDR3: CATLRPRDIQPQHF.

The chain carries TRBV10-3 and TRBJ2-2. Germline V lookup: CDR1 ENHRY, CDR2 SYGVKD. The CDR3 contains 14 residues. The CDR3 is CAIRGILADGELFF.